Presented here are 16 T cell receptor beta chains from one specimen sequenced in a study of blood T cell repertoires in COVID-19. The protocol was immunoSEQ multiplex PCR, while the TCRdb copy is restricted to in-frame clones and leaves out a portion. The data contain hundreds of thousands of clones, about 86% of them singletons. The sample taken for sequencing was peripheral blood. The origin of the receptors is a man aged 80 or over with acute or convalescent COVID-19.

The gene calls are TRBV5-1 and TRBJ2-2, with 11 bases that match TRBD2. Germline V gives CDR1 SGHRS, CDR2 YFSETQ. The CDR3 extends over 17 amino acids. Trimming cost V 0 bases and J 0 bases; bases outside gene matches: 1. The CDR3, as DNA: TGCGCCAGCAGCTTGGGACTAGCGGGGACGAACACCGGGGAGCTGTTTTTT. Translating gives CASSLGLAGTNTGELFF. The variable domain in full, completed from reference TRBV5-1 and TRBJ2-2, reads KAGVTQTPRYLIKTRGQQVTLSCSPISGHRSVSWYQQTPGQGLQFLFEYFSETQRNKGNFPGRFSGRQFSNSRSEMNVSTLELGDSALYLCASSLGLAGTNTGELFFGEGSRLTVL.

The rearrangement links TRBV30 to TRBJ1-2, with 9 bases fitting TRBD1. After removal of 4 bases from V and 0 bases from J, the junction contained 9 bases not matched to a gene. The CDR3 loop spans 16 amino acids. Germline CDR1 GTSNPN, CDR2 SVGIG (reference sequence). CDR3 nucleotides: TGTGCCTGGAAAACGTTAGGGACAGGGCCTAACTATGGCTACACCTTC. Residues: CAWKTLGTGPNYGYTF.

The chain links TRBV19 to TRBJ2-1, with unresolved D. Deletions cut 1 base from V and 6 bases from J, with 16 bases between. CDR1 and CDR2 from the germline V gene are LNHDA and SQIVND (reference sequence). The CDR3 sequence is 16 residues long. The DNA of the CDR3 is TGTGCCAGTAGTATAGGGAGCTTAGCCGGTGTCAATGAGCAGTTCTTC. Translation: CASSIGSLAGVNEQFF.

This sequence joins TRBV6-5 and TRBJ1-1, with 7 bases fitting TRBD1. Germline V CDR1 and CDR2: MNHEY, SVGAGI. The V gene end was trimmed by 6 bases and the J gene end by 6 bases; junction bases not matched to a gene: 7. The CDR3 contains 13 residues. This CDR3 is CASSLTGVAEAFF. In DNA, the CDR3 is TGTGCCAGCAGCCTAACAGGGGTCGCTGAAGCTTTCTTT.

V gene TRBV9 combines with J gene TRBJ2-2; the match to TRBD2 covers 8 bases. The germline gives CDR1 SGDLS, CDR2 YYNGEE. With 2 bases clipped from V and 6 bases from J, the junction kept 6 bases outside the gene matches. This CDR3 has 15 residues. The CDR3 bases are TGTGCCAGCAGCGTTACCGGGAGGGTCTCCGGGGAGCTGTTTTTT. Amino acids: CASSVTGRVSGELFF. The whole variable domain, remainder taken from reference TRBV9 and TRBJ2-2, is DSGVTQTPKHLITATGQRVTLRCSPRSGDLSVYWYQQSLDQGLQFLIQYYNGEERAKGNILERFSAQQFPDLHSELNLSSLELGDSALYFCASSVTGRVSGELFFGEGSRLTVL.

J is TRBJ1-6 and V is TRBV6-5; D unresolved. With 2 bases removed from V and 4 bases from J, the gap between germline ends came to 9 bases. This CDR3 spans 15 amino acids. Germline V gene sequence: CDR1 MNHEY, CDR2 SVGAGI. The CDR3 sequence: CASSYNRVYNSPLHF. CDR3 sequence (DNA): TGTGCCAGCAGTTACAACAGAGTTTATAATTCACCCCTCCACTTT.

This rearrangement joins TRBV7-3 to TRBJ2-1; D possibly corresponds to TRBD2 (7 bases). The CDR3 has 16 residues. Deletions cut 6 bases from V and 7 bases from J, with 22 bases between. Germline assignment: CDR1 SGHTA and CDR2 FQGTGA. As DNA, the CDR3 is TGTGCCAGCAGTCCTCGGGGGCTAGCGGTTACGAATGAGCAGTTCTTC. Residues: CASSPRGLAVTNEQFF.

The rearrangement links TRBV6-5 to TRBJ2-1, with TRBD1 identical over 7 bases. V lost 0 bases and J lost 5; bases outside the gene matches: 4. The CDR3 has 15 residues. CDR1 and CDR2 from the germline V gene are MNHEY and SVGAGI. The CDR3 DNA follows: TGTGCCAGCAGTTACTCGGGGGACAGAGACAATGAGCAGTTCTTC. It encodes CASSYSGDRDNEQFF.

The V gene is TRBV10-3, the J gene TRBJ2-7, with D possibly being TRBD2 (7 bases). This CDR3 region has 15 residues. The germline V gene encodes CDR1 ENHRY and CDR2 SYGVKD. Trimming removed 10 bases at V and 0 bases at J, with 19 bases between. Here the CDR3 reads CATKEGGASSYEQYF. The DNA of the CDR3 is TGTGCCACCAAAGAGGGGGGGGCGAGCTCCTACGAGCAGTACTTC.

The chain has TRBV7-9 and TRBJ2-3; 11 bases line up with TRBD2. After removal of 0 bases from V and 2 bases from J, the junction contained 4 bases not matched to a gene. CDR3 length equals 17 residues. The V gene's germline CDR1 is SEHNR and CDR2 FQNEAQ (reference sequence). Here the CDR3 reads CASSLAGTSGNTDTQYF. Written as DNA, the CDR3 is TGTGCCAGCAGCTTAGCGGGGACTAGCGGTAACACAGATACGCAGTATTTT.

The rearrangement joins TRBV19 to TRBJ2-2, with D uncertain. The CDR3 is 14 amino acids. Between the trimmed V and J ends, which lost 8 bases and 2 bases, there was a span of 12 bases. The germline V gene has CDR1 LNHDA and CDR2 SQIVND (reference sequence). CDR3 bases: TGTGCCAGTCAAAATACAGTTAACACCGGGGAGCTGTTTTTT. Encoded protein: CASQNTVNTGELFF.

V is TRBV5-1 and J is TRBJ1-2; 9 nucleotides line up with TRBD1. The CDR3 length is 16 residues. V gave up 5 bases and J gave up 5 bases; unmatched junction bases: 13. CDR1 and CDR2 from the germline V gene are SGHRS and YFSETQ. The DNA for the CDR3 is TGCGCCAGCAGTCCAACCGGGACAGGGCGATGGTATGGCTACACCTTC. Translation: CASSPTGTGRWYGYTF.

The chain has TRBV19 and TRBJ1-1; possibly TRBD1 for D (6 bases). In germline, CDR1 is LNHDA, CDR2 SQIVND (reference sequence). The CDR3 runs to 16 residues. V was shortened by 1 base and J by 7 bases, with 19 bases between the two germline ends. The CDR3 DNA sequence: TGTGCCAGTAGTATAGCGGTAGGGGGTAATCTAGGTGAAGCTTTCTTT. It yields the protein CASSIAVGGNLGEAFF.

The chain carries TRBV19 and TRBJ2-1; maybe TRBD2 (6 bases). Trimming removed 7 bases from V and 0 bases from J, with 13 bases in between. The CDR3 spans 15 residues. Germline CDR1 and CDR2: LNHDA and SQIVND (reference sequence). The CDR3 reads CASNGSPSSYNEQFF. The CDR3 nucleotides are TGTGCCAGTAACGGGAGTCCGAGCTCCTACAATGAGCAGTTCTTC. Combining the CDR3 with reference TRBV19 and TRBJ2-1 gives the whole variable domain DGGITQSPKYLFRKEGQNVTLSCEQNLNHDAMYWYRQDPGQGLRLIYYSQIVNDFQKGDIAEGYSVSREKKESFPLTVTSAQKNPTAFYLCASNGSPSSYNEQFFGPGTRLTVL.

This clone has only a few counts. The chain joins TRBV28 to TRBJ1-2, with D perhaps TRBD1 (5 bases). V lost 3 bases and J lost 1, with 15 bases in between. CDR3 length: 16 amino acids. The germline CDR1 and CDR2 sequences are MDHEN and SYDVKM. The CDR3 bases are TGTGCCAGCAGTTTCAGGCAGGGCTACCATAACTATGGCTACACCTTC. It encodes CASSFRQGYHNYGYTF.

This clone was seen just once. The V and J genes are TRBV18 and TRBJ1-3; D gene uncertain. With 2 bases removed from V and 0 bases from J, the gap between germline ends came to 14 bases. Germline-derived CDR1 and CDR2 are KGHSH and LQKENI. The CDR3 is 17 residues long. The CDR3: CASSPNSGRSSGNTIYF. The CDR3 DNA reads TGTGCCAGCTCACCAAACAGCGGAAGAAGCTCTGGAAACACCATATATTTT. Filled out from reference TRBV18 and TRBJ1-3, the complete variable domain reads NAGVMQNPRHLVRRRGQEARLRCSPMKGHSHVYWYRQLPEEGLKFMVYLQKENIIDESGMPKERFSAEFPKEGPSILRIQQVVRGDSAAYFCASSPNSGRSSGNTIYFGEGSWLTVV.